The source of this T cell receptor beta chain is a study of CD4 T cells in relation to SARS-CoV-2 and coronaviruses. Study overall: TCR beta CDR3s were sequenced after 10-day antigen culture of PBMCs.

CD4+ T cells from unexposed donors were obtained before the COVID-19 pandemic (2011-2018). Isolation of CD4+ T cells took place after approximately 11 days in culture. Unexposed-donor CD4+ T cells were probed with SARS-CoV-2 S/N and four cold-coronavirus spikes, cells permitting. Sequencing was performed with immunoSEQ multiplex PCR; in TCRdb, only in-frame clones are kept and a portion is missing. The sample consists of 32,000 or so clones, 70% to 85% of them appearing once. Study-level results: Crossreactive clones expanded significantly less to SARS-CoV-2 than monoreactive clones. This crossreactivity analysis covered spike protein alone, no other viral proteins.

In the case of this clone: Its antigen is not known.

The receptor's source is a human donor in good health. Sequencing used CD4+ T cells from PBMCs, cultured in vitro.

CDR3 DNA: TGCAGCGTTGTGAGGTCAGGAGCTGGGGAGCAGTACTTC. Residues: CSVVRSGAGEQYF. The V call is TRBV29-1, the J call TRBJ2-7; D gene ambiguous. Deletions cut 4 bases from V and 7 bases from J, with 17 bases between. CDR1 and CDR2 from the germline V gene are SQVTM and ANQGSEA. This CDR3 is 13 amino acids long.